Listed here are 23 T cell receptor beta chains from one sample, sequenced in a study of beta chain features in type 1 diabetes. Study conclusions and caveats: Moderately but significantly shorter TCRB CDR3s were found in Type 1 diabetes patients in all four CD4+ subsets.

The entirety of the isolated RNA underwent reverse transcription, so expressed TCRB transcripts were sequenced. TCRdb's table, derived via immunoSEQ multiplex PCR, lists solely in-frame clones and lacks some. The sample holds a few hundred thousand clones, approximately 10% seen once. Their antigens remain unidentified. The sample consisted of naive CD4+ T cells from blood. The receptors come from a man younger than 40 with type 1 diabetes.

This clone was seen more than once but under ten times. V is TRBV7-2 and J is TRBJ2-3, with a tentative D call TRBD2 (6 bases). Trimming removed 8 bases at V and 2 bases at J, with 14 bases between. The germline CDR1 and CDR2 sequences are SGHTA and FQGNSA. The CDR3 length is 14 residues. DNA of the CDR3: TGTGCCAGCGTATGGCGGGGCTCCACAGATACGCAGTATTTT. This gives the protein CASVWRGSTDTQYF.

The V and J genes are TRBV5-1 and TRBJ2-3; 7 nucleotides match TRBD1. Germline CDR1 and CDR2: SGHRS and YFSETQ. Trimming removed 7 bases from V and 3 bases from J; junction bases left unmatched: 11. The CDR3 extends over 15 amino acids. The CDR3 DNA sequence: TGCGCCAGCCTTTCCGGTGACAGGGAGACAGATACGCAGTATTTT. Translating it yields CASLSGDRETDTQYF.

In this sample, this clone turned up a few times. The rearrangement uses TRBV2 and TRBJ2-2, with 8 positions matching TRBD1. Trimming cost V 3 bases and J 8 bases; bases outside gene matches: 8. CDR1 and CDR2 (germline): SNHLY, FYNNEI. The length of the CDR3 is 15 residues. The CDR3 sequence is CASSERTGHGGELFF. The CDR3 DNA reads as TGTGCCAGCAGTGAGCGGACAGGGCATGGGGGGGAGCTGTTTTTT.

The chain has TRBV4-2 and TRBJ2-5; D perhaps matches TRBD2 (5 bases). Germline V lookup: CDR1 LGHNA, CDR2 YNFKEQ. V was trimmed by 0 bases and J by 8 bases, leaving 13 bases between them. The CDR3 extends over 14 amino acids. Here the CDR3 reads CASSQDRLAATQYF. The CDR3, as DNA: TGTGCCAGCAGCCAAGATCGGCTAGCTGCCACCCAGTACTTC.

The chain is built from TRBV28 and TRBJ1-1; weak D call: TRBD1 (5 bases). The CDR3 has 13 amino acids. V was clipped by 6 bases and J by 4 bases, with 12 bases between them. The germline V gene encodes CDR1 MDHEN and CDR2 SYDVKM. CDR3 region: CASRAGFATEAFF. The DNA of the CDR3 is TGTGCCAGCAGAGCAGGGTTTGCCACTGAAGCTTTCTTT.

The table lists this clone with a few counts. The rearrangement uses TRBV9 and TRBJ2-1; D call uncertain. V shed 3 bases and J shed 9 bases, with 13 bases lying between them. Germline lookup yields CDR1 SGDLS and CDR2 YYNGEE. This CDR3 has 13 residues. This chain's CDR3 is CASSARPLVEQFF. CDR3 DNA: TGTGCCAGCAGCGCGCGGCCTCTAGTTGAGCAGTTCTTC.

This clone has a handful of counts. The chain joins TRBV29-1 to TRBJ1-1, with D unclear. Trimming pared 7 bases from V and 1 base from J, leaving 7 bases between. The CDR3 loop spans 11 amino acids. Per the germline V gene, CDR1 is SQVTM and CDR2 is ANQGSEA. The DNA of the CDR3 is TGCAGCGCCGGTCGGAACACTGAAGCTTTCTTT. It specifies CSAGRNTEAFF.

The chain links TRBV29-1 to TRBJ2-5; D perhaps matches TRBD2 (6 bases). CDR1 and CDR2 (germline): SQVTM, ANQGSEA. The CDR3 totals 12 residues. Trimming removed 3 bases from V and 5 bases from J, with 10 bases in between. The CDR3 loop reads CSVEEGGETQYF. In DNA, the CDR3 is TGCAGCGTTGAGGAGGGCGGGGAGACCCAGTACTTC.

The chain couples TRBV5-4 to TRBJ1-1; D might be TRBD1 (5 bases). This CDR3 is built from 15 residues. Germline assignment: CDR1 SGHNT and CDR2 YYREEE (reference sequence). The V end lost 2 bases, the J end lost 8 bases, and 19 bases lay between the germline ends. The CDR3 region has the DNA TGTGCCAGCAGCTTCACCCTCGCTGGGGCGGAAGAAGCTTTCTTT. Amino acids: CASSFTLAGAEEAFF.

In this sample, this clone turned up a few times. The chain employs TRBV28 and TRBJ1-5; D is possibly TRBD1 (6 bases). The CDR3 extends over 13 amino acids. CDR1 and CDR2 (germline): MDHEN, SYDVKM. V gave up 6 bases and J gave up 4 bases, with 10 bases separating them. The DNA of the CDR3 is TGTGCCAGCAGCCAGGACAGAAATCAGCCCCAGCATTTT. Its protein product is CASSQDRNQPQHF. Supplemented by reference TRBV28 and TRBJ1-5, the full variable domain reads DVKVTQSSRYLVKRTGEKVFLECVQDMDHENMFWYRQDPGLGLRLIYFSYDVKMKEKGDIPEGYSVSREKKERFSLILESASTNQTSMYLCASSQDRNQPQHFGDGTRLSIL.

This clone appeared a few times. The V and J genes are TRBV4-1 and TRBJ2-5, with D perhaps matching TRBD1 (6 bases). This CDR3 is built from 14 residues. Germline values: CDR1 MGHRA, CDR2 YSYEKL. Trimming removed 5 bases from V and 0 bases from J, with 10 bases in between. The chain's CDR3 is CASSSRQDQETQYF. DNA for the CDR3: TGCGCCAGCAGCTCTAGACAGGACCAAGAGACCCAGTACTTC.

This clone was counted a few times. For the CDR3, the DNA is TGTGCCAGCAGCTTCCGGGGTTCAGGTCCAGATACGCAGTATTTT. It codes for CASSFRGSGPDTQYF. This chain connects TRBV7-3 to TRBJ2-3, with a tentative D call TRBD2 (5 bases). Germline V gene lookup returns CDR1 SGHTA and CDR2 FQGTGA. V shed 3 bases and J shed 4 bases, with 14 bases lying between them. This CDR3 comprises 15 residues.

This clone was counted between two and nine times. The chain joins TRBV28 to TRBJ2-1, with 15 positions matching TRBD2. CDR3 length equals 19 residues. Per germline, CDR1 MDHEN and CDR2 SYDVKM. V lost 6 bases and J lost 7; bases outside the gene matches: 16. The CDR3 DNA is TGTGCCAGCAGCCCACCTCGGACTAGCGGGGGGGCCCTAACGAATGAGCAGTTCTTC. This sequence encodes CASSPPRTSGGALTNEQFF.

The rearrangement joins TRBV10-3 to TRBJ1-2; possible D gene TRBD1, 5 bases. This CDR3 comprises 15 residues. Trimming left V 6 bases short and J 4 bases short, with 18 bases between. The germline V gene encodes CDR1 ENHRY and CDR2 SYGVKD. The CDR3 is CAISPIDRTSYGYTF. The DNA of the CDR3 is TGTGCCATCAGCCCGATCGACAGAACTTCCTATGGCTACACCTTC.

This clone was seen a handful of times. This chain uses TRBV7-2 with TRBJ1-1, with TRBD1 identical over 9 bases. V gave up 1 base and J gave up 3 bases; unmatched junction bases: 0. CDR3 length equals 14 residues. Germline CDR1 SGHTA, CDR2 FQGNSA. The CDR3 spells CASSLGTGDTEAFF. CDR3 nucleotides: TGTGCCAGCAGCTTAGGGACAGGGGACACTGAAGCTTTCTTT.

Only a few counts were recorded for this clone. This chain uses TRBV29-1 with TRBJ1-1; D remains unclear. Germline CDR1 and CDR2: SQVTM and ANQGSEA. The CDR3 has 11 residues. Trimming pared 7 bases from V and 3 bases from J, leaving 9 bases between. CDR3 nucleotides: TGCAGCGGGTGTCGGGACACTGAAGCTTTCTTT. Its protein is CSGCRDTEAFF.

The chain employs TRBV29-1 and TRBJ2-2; 11 bases agree with TRBD1. The CDR3 consists of 16 residues. Germline V gene data show CDR1 as SQVTM and CDR2 as ANQGSEA. V trimming: 0 bases; J trimming: 6 bases; junction bases outside the gene matches: 6. CDR3 in amino acids: CSVEDRTGGASGELFF. The CDR3 DNA is TGCAGCGTTGAAGATCGGACAGGGGGCGCGTCCGGGGAGCTGTTTTTT.

This clone was recorded a few times. The chain joins TRBV6-6 to TRBJ2-7, with a possible D match to TRBD1 (5 bases). The CDR3 is made up of 13 amino acids. V lost 6 bases, J lost 7 bases, and 16 bases lay in between. Germline V CDR1 and CDR2: MNHNY, SVGAGI (reference sequence). This chain's CDR3 is CASRSGSRGEQYF. DNA of the CDR3: TGTGCCAGCAGATCCGGGTCAAGGGGTGAGCAGTACTTC.

In its sample, this clone was seen a few times. The chain couples TRBV7-9 to TRBJ2-7; 9 positions match TRBD2. V dropped 5 bases and J dropped 5; count of bases not matched to a gene: 13. This CDR3 has 16 amino acids. Germline CDR1 is SEHNR and CDR2 is FQNEAQ (reference sequence). The CDR3 DNA is TGTGCCAGCAGCCCGCCGACTAGCGGACCCAACAACGAGCAGTACTTC. This codes for CASSPPTSGPNNEQYF.

The chain couples TRBV7-2 to TRBJ2-7; D is unclear. CDR3 length: 14 residues. Trimming took 1 base from V and 4 from J, leaving 11 bases between them. CDR1 is SGHTA and CDR2 is FQGNSA in the germline V gene. CDR3 sequence: CASSLGRRLYEQYF. CDR3 bases: TGTGCCAGCAGCTTAGGCAGGCGTCTGTACGAGCAGTACTTC.

This clone has just a few counts. The chain recombines TRBV29-1 with TRBJ1-1; TRBD1 agrees at 7 bases. The V gene end was trimmed by 8 bases and the J gene end by 0 bases; junction bases not matched to a gene: 6. The germline gives CDR1 SQVTM, CDR2 ANQGSEA. CDR3 length: 13 amino acids. The CDR3 region has the DNA TGCAGCTCCAGGGGGACCTTGAACACTGAAGCTTTCTTT. This codes for CSSRGTLNTEAFF.

Note on this clone: This sample also contains other DNA sequences that code for the same CDR3. The J gene is TRBJ1-1, the V gene TRBV9, with a weak D call TRBD1 (5 bases). This CDR3 comprises 13 residues. Between the trimmed V and J ends, which lost 7 bases and 1 base, there was a span of 11 bases. The V gene's germline CDR1 is SGDLS and CDR2 YYNGEE. For the CDR3, the DNA is TGTGCCAGCTCCTTCACAGGGAACACTGAAGCTTTCTTT. Its translation: CASSFTGNTEAFF.

As to this clone: Other DNA sequences from this sample encode an identical CDR3 as well. The chain recombines TRBV7-3 with TRBJ2-3; 8 nucleotides align to TRBD2. This CDR3 has 13 amino acids. V lost 8 bases to trimming and J lost 1 base; unmatched junction nucleotides: 2. Germline V gives CDR1 SGHTA, CDR2 FQGTGA. The chain's CDR3 is CASGRGGTDTQYF. The CDR3 DNA is TGTGCCAGCGGGCGGGGGGGCACAGATACGCAGTATTTT.